This entry features one TCR beta chain sequence. Its antigen is unknown. This specimen comes from a study of molecular identifiers for immune sequencing clone quantification. Study-wide background: Sequencing covered four of five parts into which replicate RNA from approximately 22,000 or 94,000 naive CD8 cells was split. Study-wide findings and caveats: Spike-in Jurkat TCR RNA from a single cell reportedly registered among about 1 million naive cells.

Previously described methods and listed TCR primers were used for bulk TCR libraries. One entry per CDR3 protein, called by TCRdb with MiXCR from the PCR reads. The sample holds approximately 590,000 distinct CDR3 sequences; about 25% are singletons and the top ten take about 0.78%. The CDR3 is 19 residues long. The germline V and J ends were trimmed by 1 base and 10 bases, with 26 bases remaining between them. Germline CDR1 reads SNHLY; CDR2 reads FYNNEI. Sorting selected naive CD8 T cells with a CD8+CD4-CCR7+CD45RA+ phenotype. The sequenced sample consisted of naive CD8+ T cells from blood, with Jurkat cell RNA spiked in. Sample subset: FACS-sorted CD8+CD4-CCR7+CD45RA+ naive T cells. The rearrangement joins TRBV2 to TRBJ1-6, with a weak D call TRBD1 (5 bases). This clonotype originated in a human donor in good health. Some libraries in this study had Jurkat cell RNA spiked in. CDR3 residues: CASSEVVLGRMGAYSPLHF. The CDR3 coding sequence is TGTGCCAGCAGTGAAGTTGTTTTGGGACGGATGGGAGCCTACTCACCCCTCCACTTT.